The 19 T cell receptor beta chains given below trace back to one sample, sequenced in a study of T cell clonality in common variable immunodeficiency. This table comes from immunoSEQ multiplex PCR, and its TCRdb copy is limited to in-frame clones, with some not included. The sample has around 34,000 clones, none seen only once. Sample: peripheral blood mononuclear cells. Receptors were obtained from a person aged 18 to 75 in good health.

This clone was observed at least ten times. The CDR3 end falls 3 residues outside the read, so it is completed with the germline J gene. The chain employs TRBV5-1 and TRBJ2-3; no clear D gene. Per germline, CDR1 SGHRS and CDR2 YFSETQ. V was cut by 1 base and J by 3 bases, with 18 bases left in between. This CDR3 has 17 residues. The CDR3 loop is CASSLTHSKGRTDTQYF. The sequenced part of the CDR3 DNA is TGCGCCAGCAGCTTGACCCACTCTAAGGGTCGGACAGATACG.

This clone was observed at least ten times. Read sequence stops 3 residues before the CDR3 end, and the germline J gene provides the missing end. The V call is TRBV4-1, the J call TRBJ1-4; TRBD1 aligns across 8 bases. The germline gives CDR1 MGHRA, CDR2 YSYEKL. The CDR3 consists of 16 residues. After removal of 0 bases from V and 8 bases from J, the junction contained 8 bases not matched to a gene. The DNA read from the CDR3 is TGCGCCAGCAGCCAAGAACCAGGGGGCGTCGGCGAAAAA. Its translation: CASSQEPGGVGEK. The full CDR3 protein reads CASSQEPGGVGEKLFF.

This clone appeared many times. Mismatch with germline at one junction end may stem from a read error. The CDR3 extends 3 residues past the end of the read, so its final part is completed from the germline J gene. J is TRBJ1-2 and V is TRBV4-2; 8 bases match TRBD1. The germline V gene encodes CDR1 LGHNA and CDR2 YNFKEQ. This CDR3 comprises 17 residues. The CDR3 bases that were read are TGCGCCAGCAGCCAAGATCTAAGGACAGGGCCTAACTATGGC. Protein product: CASSQDLRTGPNYG. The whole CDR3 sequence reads CASSQDLRTGPNYGYTF.

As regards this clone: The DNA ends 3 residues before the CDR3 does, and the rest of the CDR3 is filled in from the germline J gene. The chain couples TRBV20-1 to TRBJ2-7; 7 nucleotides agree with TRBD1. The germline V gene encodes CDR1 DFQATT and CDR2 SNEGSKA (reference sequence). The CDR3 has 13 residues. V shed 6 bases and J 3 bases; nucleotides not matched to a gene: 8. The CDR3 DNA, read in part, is TGCAGTGCCGAGGGGACAGAAAACTACGAG. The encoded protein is CSAEGTENYE. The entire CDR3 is CSAEGTENYEQYF.

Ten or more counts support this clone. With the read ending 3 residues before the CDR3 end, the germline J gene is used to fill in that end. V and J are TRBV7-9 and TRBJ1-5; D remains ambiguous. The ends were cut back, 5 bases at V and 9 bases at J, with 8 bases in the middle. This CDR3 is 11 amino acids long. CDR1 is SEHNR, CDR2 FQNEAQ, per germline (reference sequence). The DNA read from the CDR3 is TGTGCCAGCAGCCACTCCGGGCCC. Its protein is CASSHSGP. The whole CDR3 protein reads CASSHSGPQHF.

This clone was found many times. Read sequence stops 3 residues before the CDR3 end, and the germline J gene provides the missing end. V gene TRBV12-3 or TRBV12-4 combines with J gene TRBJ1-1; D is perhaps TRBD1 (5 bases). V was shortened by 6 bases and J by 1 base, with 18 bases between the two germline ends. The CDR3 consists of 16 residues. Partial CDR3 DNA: TGTGCCAGCAGCCCAACCGCCGACAGACCGAACACTGAA. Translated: CASSPTADRPNTE. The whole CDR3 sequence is CASSPTADRPNTEAFF.

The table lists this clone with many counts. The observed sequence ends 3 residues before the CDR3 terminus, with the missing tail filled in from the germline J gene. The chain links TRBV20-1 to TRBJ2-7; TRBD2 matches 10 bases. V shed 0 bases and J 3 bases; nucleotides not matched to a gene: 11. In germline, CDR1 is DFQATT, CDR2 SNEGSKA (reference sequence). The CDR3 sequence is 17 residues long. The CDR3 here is CSARDESGRALGYEQYF. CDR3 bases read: TGCAGTGCTAGAGATGAGAGCGGGAGGGCTTTGGGCTACGAG.

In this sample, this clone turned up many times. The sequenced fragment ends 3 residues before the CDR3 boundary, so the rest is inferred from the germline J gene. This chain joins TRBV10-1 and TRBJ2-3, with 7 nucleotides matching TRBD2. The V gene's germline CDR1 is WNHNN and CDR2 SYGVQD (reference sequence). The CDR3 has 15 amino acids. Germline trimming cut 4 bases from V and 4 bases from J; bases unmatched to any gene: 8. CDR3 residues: CASSGSRGGADTQYF. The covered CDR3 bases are TGCGCCAGCAGTGGGTCTCGCGGGGGAGCAGATACG.

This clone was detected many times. CDR3 sequence reads: CSARVVAVNNEQFF. The sequenced part of the CDR3 DNA is TGCAGTGCTAGAGTAGTAGCGGTCAACAATGAG. V usage is TRBV20-1 and J usage is TRBJ2-1; D may be TRBD2 (6 bases). The read stops 3 residues short of the end of the CDR3; the missing end is completed from the germline J gene. The CDR3 spans 14 residues. Germline CDR1 reads DFQATT; CDR2 reads SNEGSKA (reference sequence). The V end lost 1 base, the J end lost 5 bases, and 12 bases lay between the germline ends.

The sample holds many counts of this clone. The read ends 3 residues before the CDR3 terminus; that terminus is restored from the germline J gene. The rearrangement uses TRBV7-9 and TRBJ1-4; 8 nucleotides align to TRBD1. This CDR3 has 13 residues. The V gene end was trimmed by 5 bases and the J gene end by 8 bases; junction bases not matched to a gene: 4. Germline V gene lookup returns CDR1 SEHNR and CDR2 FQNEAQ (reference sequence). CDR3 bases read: TGTGCCAGCAGCCAGGGGGCGGGAGAAAAA. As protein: CASSQGAGEK. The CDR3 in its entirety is CASSQGAGEKLFF.

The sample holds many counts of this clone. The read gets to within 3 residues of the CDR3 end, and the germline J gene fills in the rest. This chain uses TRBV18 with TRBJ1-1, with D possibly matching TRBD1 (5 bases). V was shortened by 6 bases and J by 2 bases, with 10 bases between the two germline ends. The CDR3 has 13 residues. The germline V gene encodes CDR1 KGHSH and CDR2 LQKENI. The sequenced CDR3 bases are TGTGCCAGCTCGCAAGGGGAAAACACTGAA. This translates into CASSQGENTE. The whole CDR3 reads CASSQGENTEAFF.

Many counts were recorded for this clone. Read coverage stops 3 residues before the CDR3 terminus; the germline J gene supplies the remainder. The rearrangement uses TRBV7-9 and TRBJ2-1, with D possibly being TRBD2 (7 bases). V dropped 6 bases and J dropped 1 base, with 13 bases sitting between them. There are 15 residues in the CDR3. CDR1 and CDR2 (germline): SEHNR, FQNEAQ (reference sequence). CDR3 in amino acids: CASSQGGGSYNEQFF. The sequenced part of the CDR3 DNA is TGTGCCAGCAGTCAAGGGGGGGGGTCCTACAATGAG.

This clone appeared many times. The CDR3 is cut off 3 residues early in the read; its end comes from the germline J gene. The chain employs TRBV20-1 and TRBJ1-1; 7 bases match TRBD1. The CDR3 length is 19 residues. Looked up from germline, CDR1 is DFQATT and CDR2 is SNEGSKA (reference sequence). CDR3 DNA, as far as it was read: TGCAGTGCTAGACCTTACGCGCGGAGCAAACAGGGGTCGAGGGGAGTA. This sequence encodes CSARPYARSKQGSRGV. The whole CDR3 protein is CSARPYARSKQGSRGVAFF.

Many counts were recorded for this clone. Here the CDR3 reads CSARRPSSGAYNEQFF. The CDR3 DNA, read in part, is TGCAGTGCTAGACGCCCGTCTAGCGGAGCCTACAATGAG. The chain combines TRBV20-1 with TRBJ2-1; 7 bases are a match to TRBD2. The CDR3 goes on 3 residues after the read ends, and that part is filled in from the germline J gene. The V segment lost 2 bases and the J segment 2 bases; nucleotides outside the gene matches: 9. The CDR3 extends over 16 amino acids. Germline V gives CDR1 DFQATT, CDR2 SNEGSKA (reference sequence).

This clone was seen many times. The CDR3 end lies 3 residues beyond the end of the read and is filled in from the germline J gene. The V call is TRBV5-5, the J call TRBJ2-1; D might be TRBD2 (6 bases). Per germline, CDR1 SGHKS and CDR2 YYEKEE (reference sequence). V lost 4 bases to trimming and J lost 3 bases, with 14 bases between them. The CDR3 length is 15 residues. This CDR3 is CASSLSGTIYNEQFF. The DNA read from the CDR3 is TGTGCCAGCAGCCTTAGCGGAACAATCTACAATGAG.

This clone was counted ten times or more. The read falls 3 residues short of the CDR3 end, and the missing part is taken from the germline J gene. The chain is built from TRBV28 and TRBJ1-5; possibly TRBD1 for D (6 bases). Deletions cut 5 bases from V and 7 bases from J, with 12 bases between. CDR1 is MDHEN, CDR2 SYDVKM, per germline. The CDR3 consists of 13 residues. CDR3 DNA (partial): TGTGCCAGCAGTCAACAGGGCCGCCAGCCC. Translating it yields CASSQQGRQP. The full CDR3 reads CASSQQGRQPQHF.

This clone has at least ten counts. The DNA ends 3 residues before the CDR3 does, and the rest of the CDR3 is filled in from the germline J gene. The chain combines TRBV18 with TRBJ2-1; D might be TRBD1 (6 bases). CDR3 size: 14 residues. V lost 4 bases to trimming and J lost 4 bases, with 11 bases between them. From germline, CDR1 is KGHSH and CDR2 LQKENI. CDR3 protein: CASSQQGGYNEQFF. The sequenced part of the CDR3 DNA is TGTGCCAGCTCACAACAGGGTGGGTACAATGAG.

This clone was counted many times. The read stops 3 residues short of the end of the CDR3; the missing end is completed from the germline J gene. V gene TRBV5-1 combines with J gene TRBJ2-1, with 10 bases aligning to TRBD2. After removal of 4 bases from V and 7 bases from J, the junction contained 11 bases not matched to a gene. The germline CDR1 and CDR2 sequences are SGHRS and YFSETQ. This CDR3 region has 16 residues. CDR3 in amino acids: CASSPGLAVDRNEQFF. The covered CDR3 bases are TGCGCCAGCAGCCCCGGACTAGCGGTGGATCGGAATGAG.

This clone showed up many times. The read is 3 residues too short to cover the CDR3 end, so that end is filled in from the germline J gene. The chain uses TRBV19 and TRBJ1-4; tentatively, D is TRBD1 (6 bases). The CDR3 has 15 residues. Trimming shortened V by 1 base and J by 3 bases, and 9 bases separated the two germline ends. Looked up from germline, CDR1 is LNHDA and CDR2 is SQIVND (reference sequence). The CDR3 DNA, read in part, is TGTGCCAGTAGTATAGGTGACAGGCCTAATGAAAAA. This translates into CASSIGDRPNEK. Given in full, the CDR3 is CASSIGDRPNEKLFF. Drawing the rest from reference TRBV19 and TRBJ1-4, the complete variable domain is DGGITQSPKYLFRKEGQNVTLSCEQNLNHDAMYWYRQDPGQGLRLIYYSQIVNDFQKGDIAEGYSVSREKKESFPLTVTSAQKNPTAFYLCASSIGDRPNEKLFFGSGTQLSVL.